This T cell receptor (beta chain) came from a study of neurological immune-mediated disorders. The cDNA was synthesized by 5'RACE incorporating 10-nucleotide random UMIs. TCRdb re-called the 5' RACE reads through MiXCR, storing one row per CDR3 protein. This sample has tens of thousands of distinct CDR3 sequences, with 2.5% found just once. V lost 5 bases and J lost 5, with 6 bases in between. The CDR3 covers 12 residues. The germline CDR1 and CDR2 sequences are KGHDR and SFDVKD. This receptor was obtained from a man in his forties or fifties with multiple sclerosis. The V gene is TRBV24-1, the J gene TRBJ2-1, with D hard to call. Sequenced material: PBMCs. As DNA, the CDR3 is TGTGCCACCAGTGCAATGGACAATGAGCAGTTCTTC. Its protein is CATSAMDNEQFF.